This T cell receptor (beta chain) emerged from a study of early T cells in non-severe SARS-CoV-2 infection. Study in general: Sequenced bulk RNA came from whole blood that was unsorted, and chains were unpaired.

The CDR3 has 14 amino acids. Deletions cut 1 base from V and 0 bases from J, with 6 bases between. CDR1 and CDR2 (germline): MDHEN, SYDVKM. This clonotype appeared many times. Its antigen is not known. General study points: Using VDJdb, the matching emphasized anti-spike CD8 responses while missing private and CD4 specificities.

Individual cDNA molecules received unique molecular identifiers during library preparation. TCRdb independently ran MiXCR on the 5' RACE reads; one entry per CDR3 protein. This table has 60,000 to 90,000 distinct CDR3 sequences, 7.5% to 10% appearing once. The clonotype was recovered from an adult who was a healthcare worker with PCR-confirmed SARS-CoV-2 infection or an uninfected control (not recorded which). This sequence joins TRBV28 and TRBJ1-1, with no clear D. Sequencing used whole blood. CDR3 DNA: TGTGCCAGCAGTTTATCCCTCATGAACACTGAAGCTTTCTTT. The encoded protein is CASSLSLMNTEAFF.